Presented here are 29 T cell receptor beta chains from one specimen sequenced in a study of blood T cell repertoires in COVID-19. Measured with immunoSEQ multiplex PCR; TCRdb has only the in-frame clones, and not every one. The sample contains fewer than 95,000 clones, about 90% of which appear only once. The sample comprised peripheral blood. The receptor set was obtained from a woman of 80 years or more with acute or convalescent COVID-19.

V usage is TRBV9 and J usage is TRBJ2-3; D perhaps matches TRBD1 (5 bases). The CDR3 spans 16 residues. V was trimmed by 3 bases and J by 4 bases, leaving 18 bases between them. Germline lookup yields CDR1 SGDLS and CDR2 YYNGEE. The CDR3 reads CASSAAQAISADTQYF. CDR3 sequence (DNA): TGTGCCAGCAGCGCCGCACAGGCCATCTCCGCAGATACGCAGTATTTT.

This sequence joins TRBV4-1 and TRBJ2-4; 12 bases fit TRBD2. CDR3 size: 16 residues. Per germline, CDR1 MGHRA and CDR2 YSYEKL. With 1 base clipped from V and 5 bases from J, the junction kept 3 bases outside the gene matches. The CDR3 spells CASSQVLAGGQNIQYF. In DNA form, the CDR3 reads TGCGCCAGCAGCCAAGTACTAGCGGGAGGACAAAACATTCAGTACTTC.

The rearrangement joins TRBV7-8 to TRBJ1-2, with D maybe TRBD1 (6 bases). The CDR3 is 13 amino acids. Trimming stripped 1 base from V and 4 bases from J, with 7 bases between. The germline gives CDR1 SGHVS, CDR2 FQNEAQ. The CDR3 protein is CASSLETGYGYTF. In DNA form, the CDR3 reads TGTGCCAGCAGCTTAGAGACAGGCTATGGCTACACCTTC.

This chain joins TRBV15 and TRBJ2-7; 7 bases map to TRBD2. The CDR3 is 15 amino acids. CDR1 is LNHNV and CDR2 is YYDKDF in the germline V gene (reference sequence). V lost 0 bases, J lost 5 bases, and 7 bases stayed unmatched. CDR3 in amino acids: CATSRERRGNDEQYF. The DNA of the CDR3 is TGTGCCACCAGCAGAGAACGGCGGGGGAACGACGAGCAGTACTTC.

The gene calls are TRBV7-8 and TRBJ1-5; D may be TRBD1 (5 bases). Germline assignment: CDR1 SGHVS and CDR2 FQNEAQ. V lost 4 bases to trimming and J lost 2 bases, with 18 bases between them. CDR3 length equals 17 residues. CDR3 DNA: TGTGCCAGCAGCTCAACCCCGGTAGGGGTAGGCAATCAGCCCCAGCATTTT. Translation: CASSSTPVGVGNQPQHF.

This chain uses TRBV10-3 with TRBJ1-2; 11 positions agree with TRBD1. The J segment lost 4 bases and the V segment lost 4 bases, leaving 2 bases of the junction unmatched. The CDR3 contains 14 residues. Germline V gene data show CDR1 as ENHRY and CDR2 as SYGVKD. This chain's CDR3 is CAISGTGGSYGYTF. The CDR3 DNA follows: TGTGCCATCAGTGGGACAGGGGGCTCCTATGGCTACACCTTC.

The chain joins TRBV3-1 (or the pseudogene TRBV3-2) to TRBJ1-1, with D possibly matching TRBD1 (6 bases). The CDR3 is made up of 12 amino acids. Germline assignment: CDR1 LGHDT and CDR2 YNNKEL (reference sequence). V lost 2 bases and J 7 bases, leaving 8 bases between the germline ends. The CDR3 nucleotides read TGTGCCAGCAGCCAAACAGGGATTGAAGCTTTCTTT. Protein product: CASSQTGIEAFF.

The chain combines TRBV5-8 with TRBJ2-1, with unresolved D. Trimming removed 5 bases from V and 5 bases from J, with 23 bases in between. The germline V gene encodes CDR1 SGHTS and CDR2 YDEGEE. The CDR3 extends over 17 amino acids. In DNA form, the CDR3 reads TGTGCCAGCAGAGAAACTGACAACGGCAGAAATGACAATGAGCAGTTCTTC. This gives the protein CASRETDNGRNDNEQFF. The variable domain in full, completed from reference TRBV5-8 and TRBJ2-1, reads EAGVTQSPTHLIKTRGQQATLRCSPISGHTSVYWYQQALGLGLQFLLWYDEGEERNRGNFPPRFSGRQFPNYSSELNVNALELEDSALYLCASRETDNGRNDNEQFFGPGTRLTVL.

V usage is TRBV5-6 and J usage is TRBJ1-2; 8 nucleotides line up with TRBD1. V was clipped by 4 bases and J by 8 bases; unmatched bases: 13. Germline lookup yields CDR1 SGHDT and CDR2 YYEEEE. The CDR3 has 15 residues. CDR3 loop: CASSPPRQGMYGYTF. The CDR3 bases are TGTGCCAGCAGCCCCCCCCGACAGGGGATGTACGGCTACACCTTC.

This clone was detected only once. The chain combines TRBV18 with TRBJ2-3; 14 nucleotides line up with TRBD2. The J segment lost 3 bases and the V segment lost 2 bases, leaving 10 bases of the junction unmatched. Germline CDR1 KGHSH, CDR2 LQKENI. CDR3 length: 19 amino acids. The CDR3 DNA reads as TGTGCCAGCTCACCATTGACTAGCGGGAGGGAGGAGTTTACAGATACGCAGTATTTT. It translates to CASSPLTSGREEFTDTQYF.

The rearrangement joins TRBV2 to TRBJ2-6; D may be TRBD1 (6 bases). Germline loops: CDR1 SNHLY, CDR2 FYNNEI. CDR3 length: 17 amino acids. Trimming left V 5 bases short and J 2 bases short, with 16 bases between. The CDR3 nucleotides read TGTGCCAGCAGTAGAGGACAGCGTCAGGCTGGGGCCAACGTCCTGACTTTC. It specifies CASSRGQRQAGANVLTF.

CDR3 sequence: CASRPGHSNEKLFF. CDR3 bases: TGTGCCAGCAGGCCGGGACATTCAAATGAAAAACTGTTTTTT. V and J are TRBV6-5 and TRBJ1-4, with D perhaps TRBD1 (6 bases). Germline-derived CDR1 and CDR2 are MNHEY and SVGAGI. Deletions cut 6 bases from V and 5 bases from J, with 13 bases between. The CDR3 is 14 amino acids.

This chain links TRBV11-2 with TRBJ2-1; maybe TRBD2 (6 bases). Trimming took 3 bases from V and 6 from J, leaving 9 bases between them. The CDR3 sequence is 13 residues long. Germline CDR1 and CDR2: SGHAT and FQNNGV. Here the CDR3 reads CASSLGLLNEQFF. CDR3 DNA: TGTGCCAGCAGCTTGGGACTCCTCAATGAGCAGTTCTTC.

The J gene is TRBJ2-1, the V gene TRBV19, with 7 nucleotides matching TRBD1. The CDR3 runs 14 residues. V was clipped by 5 bases and J by 4 bases; unmatched bases: 5. Germline-derived CDR1 and CDR2 are LNHDA and SQIVND (reference sequence). The CDR3 DNA sequence: TGTGCCAGTAGTCCCGGGACAGTTTACAATGAGCAGTTCTTC. Translation gives CASSPGTVYNEQFF.

The genes are TRBV24-1 and TRBJ2-2, with 7 bases lining up with TRBD1. The V gene's germline CDR1 is KGHDR and CDR2 SFDVKD. The CDR3 covers 16 residues. The trim removed 2 bases at V and 4 bases at J, leaving 6 bases unmatched. DNA for the CDR3: TGTGCCACCAGTGATTCCGGGACAGCGTCCACCGGGGAGCTGTTTTTT. Its translation: CATSDSGTASTGELFF.

This chain uses TRBV18 with TRBJ2-4, with TRBD1 matching over 7 bases. V was clipped by 6 bases and J by 0 bases; unmatched bases: 8. CDR3 length: 16 residues. Per germline, CDR1 KGHSH and CDR2 LQKENI. CDR3 sequence: CASSLGTDSAKNIQYF. The CDR3 nucleotides are TGTGCCAGCTCCCTCGGGACAGACTCAGCCAAAAACATTCAGTACTTC.

V gene TRBV5-1 combines with J gene TRBJ1-6, with D hard to call. Germline assignment: CDR1 SGHRS and CDR2 YFSETQ. V dropped 0 bases and J dropped 7 bases, with 8 bases sitting between them. CDR3 size: 14 residues. For the CDR3, the DNA is TGCGCCAGCAGCTTGGGAGGGAAGAATTCACCCCTCCACTTT. This codes for CASSLGGKNSPLHF.

A note on this clone: The same CDR3 arises from other DNA sequences in this sample as well. This chain joins TRBV15 and TRBJ2-5, with D unclear. This CDR3 is built from 14 residues. Trimming took 0 bases from V and 2 from J, leaving 7 bases between them. Germline CDR1 LNHNV, CDR2 YYDKDF (reference sequence). DNA for the CDR3: TGTGCCACCAGCAGAGATGGCAGTCAAGAGACCCAGTACTTC. Protein: CATSRDGSQETQYF.

The rearrangement uses TRBV6-2 or TRBV6-3 and TRBJ1-6; 7 bases align to TRBD1. Trimming cost V 4 bases and J 7 bases; bases outside gene matches: 7. This CDR3 has 15 amino acids. Germline CDR1 and CDR2: MNHEY and SVGEGT. The CDR3 here is CASSWATGPNSPLHF. DNA for the CDR3: TGTGCCAGCAGTTGGGCGACAGGGCCCAATTCACCCCTCCACTTT.

The chain uses TRBV5-1 and TRBJ2-3, with D possibly TRBD2 on 6 matching bases. CDR1 and CDR2 from the germline V gene are SGHRS and YFSETQ. Between the trimmed V and J ends, which lost 4 bases and 4 bases, there was a span of 10 bases. This CDR3 has 13 amino acids. CDR3 DNA: TGCGCCAGCAGCGCGGAGGGATCAGATACGCAGTATTTT. This codes for CASSAEGSDTQYF.

The V and J genes are TRBV2 and TRBJ2-2; weak D call: TRBD1 (5 bases). Germline-derived CDR1 and CDR2 are SNHLY and FYNNEI. The CDR3 loop spans 13 amino acids. V was shortened by 6 bases and J by 1 base, with 6 bases between the two germline ends. CDR3 sequence reads: CASRQVNTGELFF. CDR3 sequence (DNA): TGTGCCAGCAGACAGGTGAACACCGGGGAGCTGTTTTTT.

The table lists this clone with a few counts. The chain recombines TRBV18 with TRBJ2-1, with 7 bases fitting TRBD2. The V and J ends lost 3 bases and 10 bases, in that order; junction bases with no gene match: 3. Germline V gene data show CDR1 as KGHSH and CDR2 as LQKENI. The CDR3 runs to 12 residues. CDR3 nucleotides: TGTGCCAGCTCACCCTTAGCGGGCGAGCAGTTCTTC. Amino acid sequence: CASSPLAGEQFF. Looking up the rest from reference TRBV18 and TRBJ2-1 gives the full variable domain: NAGVMQNPRHLVRRRGQEARLRCSPMKGHSHVYWYRQLPEEGLKFMVYLQKENIIDESGMPKERFSAEFPKEGPSILRIQQVVRGDSAAYFCASSPLAGEQFFGPGTRLTVL.

This clone was seen a single time. The rearrangement links TRBV5-6 to TRBJ1-5, with D possibly TRBD1 on 5 matching bases. The germline V and J ends were trimmed by 3 bases and 4 bases, with 11 bases remaining between them. Germline V gene sequence: CDR1 SGHDT, CDR2 YYEEEE. The CDR3 extends over 14 amino acids. CDR3 nucleotide sequence: TGTGCCAGCAGCTCGGGCAGGGTAAATCAGCCCCAGCATTTT. This gives the protein CASSSGRVNQPQHF.

The rearrangement links TRBV3-1 (or the pseudogene TRBV3-2) to TRBJ2-1; D uncertain. This CDR3 has 14 amino acids. The V gene's germline CDR1 is LGHDT and CDR2 YNNKEL (reference sequence). Trimming removed 4 bases at V and 9 bases at J, with 16 bases between. The DNA for the CDR3 is TGTGCCAGCAGCCTTCTCGTCCTGACTGGTGAGCAGTTCTTC. Its protein product is CASSLLVLTGEQFF.

This clone was picked up a small number of times. Relative to the germline gene, one junction end is altered; a read error may explain this. The rearrangement uses TRBV12-5 and TRBJ2-1, with 9 bases identical to TRBD1. Germline V gene data show CDR1 as LGHNT and CDR2 as FRNRAP. The CDR3 consists of 16 residues. The CDR3 is CASGFRSGTGMNVQFF. The CDR3 DNA reads TGTGCTAGTGGTTTCAGATCCGGGACAGGGATGAATGTGCAGTTCTTC.

The gene calls are TRBV19 and TRBJ2-2; 10 positions match TRBD1. The CDR3 totals 17 residues. Trimming cost V 2 bases and J 7 bases; bases outside gene matches: 10. The germline gives CDR1 LNHDA, CDR2 SQIVND (reference sequence). The CDR3 bases are TGTGCCAGTAGTATAACCCTGACAGGGGGCCATAGCGGGGAGCTGTTTTTT. Translated: CASSITLTGGHSGELFF.

This clone was counted a few times. The CDR3 nucleotides read TGTGCCAGCAGGAACCTGCGGGGGGAAGCTTTCTTT. Protein sequence: CASRNLRGEAFF. The chain carries TRBV3-1 (or the pseudogene TRBV3-2) and TRBJ1-1; D possibly corresponds to TRBD1 (5 bases). In germline, CDR1 is LGHDT, CDR2 YNNKEL (reference sequence). The V gene lost 6 bases and the J gene lost 8 bases, with 13 bases spanning the gap. The CDR3 runs to 12 residues.

V usage is TRBV7-2 and J usage is TRBJ1-1, with D uncertain. Germline lookup yields CDR1 SGHTA and CDR2 FQGNSA. There are 14 residues in the CDR3. The V gene lost 5 bases and the J gene lost 1 base, with 11 bases spanning the gap. CDR3 DNA: TGTGCCAGCAGCCCCTATAGTCAGAACACTGAAGCTTTCTTT. Protein sequence: CASSPYSQNTEAFF. Full variable domain (remainder filled in from reference TRBV7-2 and TRBJ1-1): GAGVSQSPSNKVTEKGKDVELRCDPISGHTALYWYRQSLGQGLEFLIYFQGNSAPDKSGLPSDRFSAERTGGSVSTLTIQRTQQEDSAVYLCASSPYSQNTEAFFGQGTRLTVV.

With regard to this clone: Other nucleotide sequences from this sample produce the same CDR3. The V and J genes are TRBV6-5 and TRBJ1-1, with a weak D call TRBD1 (5 bases). The CDR3 runs 13 residues. The V end was cut by 0 bases, the J end by 5 bases, with 7 bases between. The germline gives CDR1 MNHEY, CDR2 SVGAGI. In nucleotides, the CDR3 is TGTGCCAGCAGTTACTCGGGGGGAACTGAAGCTTTCTTT. As protein: CASSYSGGTEAFF.